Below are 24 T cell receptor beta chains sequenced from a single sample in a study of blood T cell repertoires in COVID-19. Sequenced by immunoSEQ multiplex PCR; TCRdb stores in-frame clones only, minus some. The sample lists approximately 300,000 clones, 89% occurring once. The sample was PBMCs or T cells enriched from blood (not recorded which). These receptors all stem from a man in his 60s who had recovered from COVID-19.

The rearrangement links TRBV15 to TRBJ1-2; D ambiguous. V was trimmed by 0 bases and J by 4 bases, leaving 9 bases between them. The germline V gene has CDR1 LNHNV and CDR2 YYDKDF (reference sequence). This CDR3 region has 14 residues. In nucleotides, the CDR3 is TGTGCCACCAGCAGAGATCGGGTCGGCTATGGCTACACCTTC. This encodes CATSRDRVGYGYTF. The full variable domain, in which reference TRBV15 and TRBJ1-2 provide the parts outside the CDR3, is DAMVIQNPRYQVTQFGKPVTLSCSQTLNHNVMYWYQQKSSQAPKLLFHYYDKDFNNEADTPDNFQSRRPNTSFCFLDIRSPGLGDTAMYLCATSRDRVGYGYTFGSGTRLTVV.

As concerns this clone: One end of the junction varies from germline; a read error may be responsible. CDR3 region: CVSSQEDLAGKQLSYEQYF. CDR3 nucleotide sequence: TGCGTCAGCAGCCAAGAAGATCTAGCGGGAAAACAGTTATCCTACGAGCAGTACTTC. The rearrangement uses TRBV4-1 and TRBJ2-7, with 9 bases lining up with TRBD2. The germline CDR1 and CDR2 sequences are MGHRA and YSYEKL. This CDR3 region has 19 residues.

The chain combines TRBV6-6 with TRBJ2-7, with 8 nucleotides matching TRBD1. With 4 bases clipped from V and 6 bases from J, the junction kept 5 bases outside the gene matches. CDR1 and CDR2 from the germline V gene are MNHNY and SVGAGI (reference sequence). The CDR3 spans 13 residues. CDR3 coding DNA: TGTGCCAGCAGTTGGGCCGGACAGGGCGAGCAGTACTTC. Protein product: CASSWAGQGEQYF.

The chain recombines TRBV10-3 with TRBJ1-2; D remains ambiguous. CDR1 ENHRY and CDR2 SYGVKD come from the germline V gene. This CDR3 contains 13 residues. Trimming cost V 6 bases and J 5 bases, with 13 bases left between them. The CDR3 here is CAIRFNSGYGYTF. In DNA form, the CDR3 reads TGTGCCATCAGATTCAACAGTGGGTATGGCTACACCTTC.

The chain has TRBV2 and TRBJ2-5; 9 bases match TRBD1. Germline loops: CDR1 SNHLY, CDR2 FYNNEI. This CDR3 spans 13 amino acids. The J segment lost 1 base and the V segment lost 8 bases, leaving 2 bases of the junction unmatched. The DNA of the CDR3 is TGTGCCAGCGGACAGGGGCTCCAAGAGACCCAGTACTTC. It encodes CASGQGLQETQYF.

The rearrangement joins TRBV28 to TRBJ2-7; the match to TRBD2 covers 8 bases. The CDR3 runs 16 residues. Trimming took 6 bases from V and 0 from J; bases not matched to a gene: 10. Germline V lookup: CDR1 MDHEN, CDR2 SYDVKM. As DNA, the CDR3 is TGTGCCAGCAGCAATCCCGGGGGGGCGAGCTCCTACGAGCAGTACTTC. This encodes CASSNPGGASSYEQYF.

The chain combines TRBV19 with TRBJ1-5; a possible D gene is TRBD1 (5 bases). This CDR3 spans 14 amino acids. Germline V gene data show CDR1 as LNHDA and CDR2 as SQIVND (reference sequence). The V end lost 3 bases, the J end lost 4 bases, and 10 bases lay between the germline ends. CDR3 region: CASSILQANQPQHF. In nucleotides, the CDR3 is TGTGCCAGTAGTATTTTACAGGCGAATCAGCCCCAGCATTTT.

CDR3 region: CASSPRLAGGAYNEQFF. DNA of the CDR3: TGTGCCAGCAGCCCCCGACTAGCGGGAGGGGCCTACAATGAGCAGTTCTTC. The chain joins TRBV4-2 to TRBJ2-1, with TRBD2 matching 14 bases. Germline-derived CDR1 and CDR2 are LGHNA and YNFKEQ. The CDR3 has 17 residues. Losses at the gene ends were 4 bases for V and 2 bases for J; bases not matched to a gene: 4.

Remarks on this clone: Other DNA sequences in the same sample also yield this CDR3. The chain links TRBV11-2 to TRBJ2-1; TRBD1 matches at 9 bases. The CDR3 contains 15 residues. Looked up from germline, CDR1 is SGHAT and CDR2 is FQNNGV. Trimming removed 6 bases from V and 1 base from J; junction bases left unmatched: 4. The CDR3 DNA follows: TGTGCCAGCAGTCCCGACAGGGGGTCCTACAATGAGCAGTTCTTC. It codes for CASSPDRGSYNEQFF.

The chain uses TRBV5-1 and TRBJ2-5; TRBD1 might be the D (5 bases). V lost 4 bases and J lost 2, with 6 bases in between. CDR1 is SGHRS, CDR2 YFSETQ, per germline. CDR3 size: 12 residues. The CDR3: CASSQGQETQYF. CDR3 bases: TGCGCCAGCAGCCAGGGTCAAGAGACCCAGTACTTC.

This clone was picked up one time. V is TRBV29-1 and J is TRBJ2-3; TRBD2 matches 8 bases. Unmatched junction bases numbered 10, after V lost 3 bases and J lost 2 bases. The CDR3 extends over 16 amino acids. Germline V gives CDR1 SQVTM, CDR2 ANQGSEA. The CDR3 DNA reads TGCAGCGTTGAGAATCCGGGACTAGATAACACAGATACGCAGTATTTT. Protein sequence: CSVENPGLDNTDTQYF.

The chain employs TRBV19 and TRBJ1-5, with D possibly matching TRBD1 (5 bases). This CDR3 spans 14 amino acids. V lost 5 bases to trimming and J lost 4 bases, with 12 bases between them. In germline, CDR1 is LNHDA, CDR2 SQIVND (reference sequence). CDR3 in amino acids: CASSVWGLNQPQHF. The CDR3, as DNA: TGTGCCAGTAGTGTTTGGGGACTAAATCAGCCCCAGCATTTT.

CDR3 in amino acids: CASRPAWEQETQYF. The CDR3 DNA is TGTGCCAGCAGGCCGGCTTGGGAGCAAGAGACCCAGTACTTC. The chain links TRBV7-2 to TRBJ2-5, with a tentative D call TRBD2 (5 bases). CDR1 is SGHTA, CDR2 FQGNSA, per germline. The CDR3 contains 14 residues. V lost 6 bases and J 2 bases, leaving 13 bases between the germline ends.

The chain's CDR3 is CASSVRDSLSYNEQFF. The DNA of the CDR3 is TGTGCCAGCAGCGTCCGGGACAGCCTCTCCTACAATGAGCAGTTCTTC. J is TRBJ2-1 and V is TRBV11-3, with TRBD1 matching over 7 bases. V dropped 5 bases and J dropped 0; count of bases not matched to a gene: 7. The CDR3 is made up of 16 amino acids. The germline CDR1 and CDR2 sequences are SGHNT and YENEEA.

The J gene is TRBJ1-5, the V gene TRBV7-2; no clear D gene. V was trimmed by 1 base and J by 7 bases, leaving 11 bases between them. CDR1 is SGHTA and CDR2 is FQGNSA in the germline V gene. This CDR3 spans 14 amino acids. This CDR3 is CASSLEGGWQPQHF. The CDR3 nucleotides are TGTGCCAGCAGCTTAGAGGGCGGGTGGCAGCCCCAGCATTTT.

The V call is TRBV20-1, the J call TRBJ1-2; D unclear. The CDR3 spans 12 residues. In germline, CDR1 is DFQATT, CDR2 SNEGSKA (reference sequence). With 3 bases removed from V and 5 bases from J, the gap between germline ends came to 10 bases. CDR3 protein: CSASQTEYGYTF. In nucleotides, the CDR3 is TGCAGTGCTAGTCAAACCGAGTATGGCTACACCTTC.

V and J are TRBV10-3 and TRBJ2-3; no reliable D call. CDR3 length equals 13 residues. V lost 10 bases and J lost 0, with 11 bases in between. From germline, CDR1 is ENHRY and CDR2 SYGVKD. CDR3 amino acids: CATWSESTDTQYF. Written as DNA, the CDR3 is TGTGCCACTTGGAGTGAGAGCACAGATACGCAGTATTTT.

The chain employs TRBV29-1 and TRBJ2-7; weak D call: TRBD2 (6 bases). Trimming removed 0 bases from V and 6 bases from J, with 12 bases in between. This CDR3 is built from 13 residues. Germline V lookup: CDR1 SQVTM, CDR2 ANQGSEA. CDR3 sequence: CSVEDGGFREQYF. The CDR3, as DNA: TGCAGCGTTGAAGATGGGGGGTTCCGCGAGCAGTACTTC.

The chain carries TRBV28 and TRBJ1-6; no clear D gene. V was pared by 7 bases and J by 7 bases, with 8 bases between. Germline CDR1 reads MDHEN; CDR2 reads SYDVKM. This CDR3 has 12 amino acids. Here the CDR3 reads CASTGLNSPLHF. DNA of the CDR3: TGTGCCAGCACCGGTCTAAATTCACCCCTCCACTTT.

The CDR3: CASSLGGAGVRDQPQHF. The DNA for the CDR3 is TGTGCCAGCAGCTTAGGGGGGGCGGGAGTGAGAGATCAGCCCCAGCATTTT. The chain couples TRBV7-8 to TRBJ1-5; D is perhaps TRBD1 (6 bases). Trimming pared 1 base from V and 5 bases from J, leaving 18 bases between. Germline-derived CDR1 and CDR2 are SGHVS and FQNEAQ. The CDR3 has 17 residues. Complete variable domain (other parts from reference TRBV7-8 and TRBJ1-5): GAGVSQSPRYKVAKRGQDVALRCDPISGHVSLFWYQQALGQGPEFLTYFQNEAQLDKSGLPSDRFFAERPEGSVSTLKIQRTQQEDSAVYLCASSLGGAGVRDQPQHFGDGTRLSIL.

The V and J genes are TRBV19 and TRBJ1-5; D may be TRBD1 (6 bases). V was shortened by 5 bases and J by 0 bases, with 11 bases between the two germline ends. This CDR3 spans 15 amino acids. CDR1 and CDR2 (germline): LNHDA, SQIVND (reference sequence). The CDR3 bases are TGTGCCAGTAGTTCTCGACAGGCTAGCAATCAGCCCCAGCATTTT. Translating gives CASSSRQASNQPQHF.

CDR3 DNA: TGTGCCAGTAGTATGACTAGCGGGAGGGGTGAACTTTTGGGGGAGACCCAGTACTTC. Protein sequence: CASSMTSGRGELLGETQYF. The chain employs TRBV19 and TRBJ2-5, with TRBD2 identical over 14 bases. With 3 bases clipped from V and 5 bases from J, the junction kept 14 bases outside the gene matches. The CDR3 contains 19 residues. Germline CDR1 and CDR2: LNHDA and SQIVND (reference sequence).

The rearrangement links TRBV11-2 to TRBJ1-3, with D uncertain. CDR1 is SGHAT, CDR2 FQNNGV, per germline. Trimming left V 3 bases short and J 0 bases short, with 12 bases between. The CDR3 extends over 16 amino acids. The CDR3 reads CASSFTRLSSGNTIYF. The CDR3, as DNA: TGTGCCAGCAGCTTTACCCGACTGAGCTCTGGAAACACCATATATTTT.

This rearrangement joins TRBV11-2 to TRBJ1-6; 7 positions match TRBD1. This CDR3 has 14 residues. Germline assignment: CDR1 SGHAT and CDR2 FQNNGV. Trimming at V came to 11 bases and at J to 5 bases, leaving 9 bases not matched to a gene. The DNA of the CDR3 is TGTGCCTCGGGCGGACAGGAGCATAATTCACCCCTCCACTTT. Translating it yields CASGGQEHNSPLHF.